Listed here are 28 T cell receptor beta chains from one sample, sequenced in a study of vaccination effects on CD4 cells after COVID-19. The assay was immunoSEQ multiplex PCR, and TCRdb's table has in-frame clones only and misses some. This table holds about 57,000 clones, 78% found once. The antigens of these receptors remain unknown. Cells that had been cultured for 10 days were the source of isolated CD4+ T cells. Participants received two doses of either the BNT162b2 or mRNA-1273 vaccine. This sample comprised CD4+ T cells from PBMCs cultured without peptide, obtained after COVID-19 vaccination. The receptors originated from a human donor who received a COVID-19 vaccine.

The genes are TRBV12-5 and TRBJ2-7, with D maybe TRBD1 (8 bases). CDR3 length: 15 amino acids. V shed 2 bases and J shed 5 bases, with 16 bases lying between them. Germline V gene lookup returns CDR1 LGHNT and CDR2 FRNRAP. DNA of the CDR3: TGTGCTAGTGGTTTGAACAGGGGGGGGGATGACGAGCAGTACTTC. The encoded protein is CASGLNRGGDDEQYF. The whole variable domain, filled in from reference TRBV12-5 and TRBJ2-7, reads DARVTQTPRHKVTEMGQEVTMRCQPILGHNTVFWYRQTMMQGLELLAYFRNRAPLDDSGMPKDRFSAEMPDATLATLKIQPSEPRDSAVYFCASGLNRGGDDEQYFGPGTRLTVT.

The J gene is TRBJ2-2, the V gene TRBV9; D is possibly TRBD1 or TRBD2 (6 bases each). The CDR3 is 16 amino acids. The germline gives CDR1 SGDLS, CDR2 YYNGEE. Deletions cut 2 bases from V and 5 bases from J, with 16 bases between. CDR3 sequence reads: CASSVTGGRTTGELFF. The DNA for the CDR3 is TGTGCCAGCAGCGTCACCGGGGGCAGGACAACCGGGGAGCTGTTTTTT.

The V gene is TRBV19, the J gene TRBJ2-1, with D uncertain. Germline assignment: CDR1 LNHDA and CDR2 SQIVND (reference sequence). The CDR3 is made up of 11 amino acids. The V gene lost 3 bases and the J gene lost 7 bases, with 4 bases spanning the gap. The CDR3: CASSMRNEQFF. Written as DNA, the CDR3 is TGTGCCAGTAGTATGAGGAATGAGCAGTTCTTC.

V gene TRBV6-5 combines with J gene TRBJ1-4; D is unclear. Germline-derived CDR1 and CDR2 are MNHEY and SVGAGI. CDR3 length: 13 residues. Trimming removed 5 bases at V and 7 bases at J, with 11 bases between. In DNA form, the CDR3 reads TGTGCCAGCAGTCTGGTAGGCCCTGAAAAACTGTTTTTT. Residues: CASSLVGPEKLFF.

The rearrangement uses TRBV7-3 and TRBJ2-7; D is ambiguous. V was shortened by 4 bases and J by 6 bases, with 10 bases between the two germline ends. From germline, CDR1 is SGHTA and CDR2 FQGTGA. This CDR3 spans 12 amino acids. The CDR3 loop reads CASSSDTGEQYF. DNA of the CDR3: TGTGCCAGCAGCTCCGACACGGGCGAGCAGTACTTC.

The DNA for the CDR3 is TGTGCCAGCAGCTTAGGACTAGCAAACACCGGGGAGCTGTTTTTT. Protein product: CASSLGLANTGELFF. The chain uses TRBV7-9 and TRBJ2-2; 7 bases are shared with TRBD2. The V gene end was trimmed by 1 base and the J gene end by 2 bases; junction bases not matched to a gene: 1. Germline V gene lookup returns CDR1 SEHNR and CDR2 FQNEAQ (reference sequence). The CDR3 runs to 15 residues.

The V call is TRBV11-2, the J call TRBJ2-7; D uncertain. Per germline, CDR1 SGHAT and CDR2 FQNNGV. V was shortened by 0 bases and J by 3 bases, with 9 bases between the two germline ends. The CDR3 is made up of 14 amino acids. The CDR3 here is CASSLDLVSYEQYF. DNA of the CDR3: TGTGCCAGCAGCTTAGATTTGGTTAGCTACGAGCAGTACTTC.

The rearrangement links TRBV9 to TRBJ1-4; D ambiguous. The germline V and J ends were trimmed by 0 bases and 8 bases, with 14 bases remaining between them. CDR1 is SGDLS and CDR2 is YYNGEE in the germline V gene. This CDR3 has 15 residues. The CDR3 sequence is CASSVEVGRSEKLFF. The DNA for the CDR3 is TGTGCCAGCAGCGTAGAAGTAGGGCGAAGCGAAAAACTGTTTTTT.

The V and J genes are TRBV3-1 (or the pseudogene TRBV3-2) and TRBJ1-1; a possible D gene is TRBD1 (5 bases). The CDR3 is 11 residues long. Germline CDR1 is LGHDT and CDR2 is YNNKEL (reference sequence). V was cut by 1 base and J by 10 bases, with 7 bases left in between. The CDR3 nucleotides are TGTGCCAGCAGCCAAGCGGGGGGAGCTTTCTTT. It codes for CASSQAGGAFF.

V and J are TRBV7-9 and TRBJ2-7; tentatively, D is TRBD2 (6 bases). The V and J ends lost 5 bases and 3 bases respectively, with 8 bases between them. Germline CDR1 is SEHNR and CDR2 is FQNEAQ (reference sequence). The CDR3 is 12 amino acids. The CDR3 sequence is CASSPGSYEQYF. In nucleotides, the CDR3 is TGTGCCAGCAGCCCCGGGAGCTACGAGCAGTACTTC.

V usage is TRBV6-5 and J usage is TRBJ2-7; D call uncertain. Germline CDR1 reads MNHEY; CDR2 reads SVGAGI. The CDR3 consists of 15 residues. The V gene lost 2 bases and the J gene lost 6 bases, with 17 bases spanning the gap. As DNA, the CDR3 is TGTGCCAGCAGTTACGGGCGCCCTACGCCCCCCGAGCAGTACTTC. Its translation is CASSYGRPTPPEQYF.

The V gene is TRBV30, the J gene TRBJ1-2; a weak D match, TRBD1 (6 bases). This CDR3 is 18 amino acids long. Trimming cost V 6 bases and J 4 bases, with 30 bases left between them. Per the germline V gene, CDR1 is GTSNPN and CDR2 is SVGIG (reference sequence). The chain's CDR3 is CACVPSGASFPLLYGYTF. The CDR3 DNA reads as TGTGCCTGCGTCCCATCGGGGGCTTCTTTCCCCTTGCTCTATGGCTACACCTTC. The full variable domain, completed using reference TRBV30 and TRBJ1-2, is SQTIHQWPATLVQPVGSPLSLECTVEGTSNPNLYWYRQAAGRGLQLLFYSVGIGQISSEVPQNLSASRPQDRQFILSSKKLLLSDSGFYLCACVPSGASFPLLYGYTFGSGTRLTVV.

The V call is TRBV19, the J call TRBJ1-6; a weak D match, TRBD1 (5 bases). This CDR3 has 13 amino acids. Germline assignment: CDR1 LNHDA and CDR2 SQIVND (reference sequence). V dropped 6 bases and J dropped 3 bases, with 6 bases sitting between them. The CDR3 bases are TGTGCCAGTAGACAGGACTATAATTCACCCCTCCACTTT. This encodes CASRQDYNSPLHF.

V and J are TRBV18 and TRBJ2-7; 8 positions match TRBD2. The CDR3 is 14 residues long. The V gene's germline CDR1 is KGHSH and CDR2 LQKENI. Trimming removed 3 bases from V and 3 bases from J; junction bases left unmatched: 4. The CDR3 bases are TGTGCCAGCTCACCGGGTAGCGGGGTCTACGAGCAGTACTTC. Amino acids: CASSPGSGVYEQYF.

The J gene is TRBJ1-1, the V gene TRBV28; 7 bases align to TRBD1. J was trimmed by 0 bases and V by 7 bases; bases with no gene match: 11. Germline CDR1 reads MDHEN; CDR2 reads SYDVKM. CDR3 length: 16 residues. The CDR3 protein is CASTPGGARVNTEAFF. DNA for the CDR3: TGTGCCAGCACCCCAGGGGGGGCGCGGGTGAACACTGAAGCTTTCTTT.

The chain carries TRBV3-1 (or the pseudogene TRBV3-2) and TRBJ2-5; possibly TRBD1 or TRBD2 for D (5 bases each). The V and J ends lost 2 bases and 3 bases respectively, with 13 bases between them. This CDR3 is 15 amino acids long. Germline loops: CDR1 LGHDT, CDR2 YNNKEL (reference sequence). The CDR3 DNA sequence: TGTGCCAGCAGCCAAAGGGACCTGGTGAAAGAGACCCAGTACTTC. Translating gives CASSQRDLVKETQYF.

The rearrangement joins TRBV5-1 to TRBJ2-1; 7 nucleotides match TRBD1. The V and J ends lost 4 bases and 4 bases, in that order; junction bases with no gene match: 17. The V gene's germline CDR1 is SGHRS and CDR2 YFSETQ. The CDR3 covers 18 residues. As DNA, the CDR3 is TGCGCCAGCAGCCCAACTCGAGGACAGGCACCAACATACAATGAGCAGTTCTTC. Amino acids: CASSPTRGQAPTYNEQFF.

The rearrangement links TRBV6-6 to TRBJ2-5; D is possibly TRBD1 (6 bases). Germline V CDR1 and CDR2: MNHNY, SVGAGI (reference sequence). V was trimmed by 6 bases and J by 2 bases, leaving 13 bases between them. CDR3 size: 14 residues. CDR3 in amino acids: CASSPGQIQETQYF. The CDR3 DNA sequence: TGTGCCAGCAGCCCCGGACAGATACAAGAGACCCAGTACTTC.

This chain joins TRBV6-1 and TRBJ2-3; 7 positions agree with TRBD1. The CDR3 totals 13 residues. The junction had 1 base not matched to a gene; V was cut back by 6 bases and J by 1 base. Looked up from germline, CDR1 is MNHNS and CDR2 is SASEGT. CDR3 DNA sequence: TGTGCCAGCAGCCAGGGGGGCACAGATACGCAGTATTTT. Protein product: CASSQGGTDTQYF.

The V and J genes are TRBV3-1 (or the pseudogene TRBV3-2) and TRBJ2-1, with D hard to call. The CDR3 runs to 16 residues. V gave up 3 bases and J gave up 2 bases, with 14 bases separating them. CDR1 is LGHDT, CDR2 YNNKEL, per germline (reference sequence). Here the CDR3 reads CASSHRDPRAYNEQFF. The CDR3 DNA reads TGTGCCAGCAGCCACCGAGACCCAAGGGCCTACAATGAGCAGTTCTTC.

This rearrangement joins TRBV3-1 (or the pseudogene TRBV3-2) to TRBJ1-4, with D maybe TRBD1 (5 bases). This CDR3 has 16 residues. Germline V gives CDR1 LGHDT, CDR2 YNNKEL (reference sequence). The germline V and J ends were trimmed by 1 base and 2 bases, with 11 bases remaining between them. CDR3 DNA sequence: TGTGCCAGCAGCCAAGCCCAGGGAGGTACTAATGAAAAACTGTTTTTT. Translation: CASSQAQGGTNEKLFF.

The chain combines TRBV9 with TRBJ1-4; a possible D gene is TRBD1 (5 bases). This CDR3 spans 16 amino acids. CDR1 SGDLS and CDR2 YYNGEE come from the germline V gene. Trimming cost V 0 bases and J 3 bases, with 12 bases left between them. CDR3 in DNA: TGTGCCAGCAGCGTAGGGGTAGGGGCGGCTAATGAAAAACTGTTTTTT. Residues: CASSVGVGAANEKLFF.

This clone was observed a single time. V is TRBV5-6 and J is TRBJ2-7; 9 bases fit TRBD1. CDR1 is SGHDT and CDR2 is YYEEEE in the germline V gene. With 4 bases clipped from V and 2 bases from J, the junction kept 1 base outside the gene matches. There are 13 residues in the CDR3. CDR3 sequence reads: CASSRQGAYEQYF. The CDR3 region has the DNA TGTGCCAGCAGCCGACAGGGGGCCTACGAGCAGTACTTC.

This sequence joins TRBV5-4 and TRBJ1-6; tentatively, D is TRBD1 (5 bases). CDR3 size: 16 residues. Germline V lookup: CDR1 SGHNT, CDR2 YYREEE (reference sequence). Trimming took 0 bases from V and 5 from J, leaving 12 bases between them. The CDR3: CASSLGGATNNSPLHF. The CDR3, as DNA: TGTGCCAGCAGCTTGGGCGGGGCCACCAATAATTCACCCCTCCACTTT.

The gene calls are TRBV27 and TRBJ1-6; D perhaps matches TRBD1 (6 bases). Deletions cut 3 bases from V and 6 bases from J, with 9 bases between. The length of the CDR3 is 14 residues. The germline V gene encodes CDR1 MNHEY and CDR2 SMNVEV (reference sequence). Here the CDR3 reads CASSFTGPNSPLHF. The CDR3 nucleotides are TGTGCCAGCAGTTTCACAGGGCCTAATTCACCCCTCCACTTT.

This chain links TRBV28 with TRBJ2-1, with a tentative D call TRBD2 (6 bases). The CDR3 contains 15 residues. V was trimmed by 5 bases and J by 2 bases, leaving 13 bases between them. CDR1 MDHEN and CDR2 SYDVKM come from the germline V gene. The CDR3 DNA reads TGTGCCAGCAGTCCTAGGCGGGGCCCCTACAATGAGCAGTTCTTC. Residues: CASSPRRGPYNEQFF. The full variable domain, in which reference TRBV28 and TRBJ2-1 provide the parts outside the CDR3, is DVKVTQSSRYLVKRTGEKVFLECVQDMDHENMFWYRQDPGLGLRLIYFSYDVKMKEKGDIPEGYSVSREKKERFSLILESASTNQTSMYLCASSPRRGPYNEQFFGPGTRLTVL.

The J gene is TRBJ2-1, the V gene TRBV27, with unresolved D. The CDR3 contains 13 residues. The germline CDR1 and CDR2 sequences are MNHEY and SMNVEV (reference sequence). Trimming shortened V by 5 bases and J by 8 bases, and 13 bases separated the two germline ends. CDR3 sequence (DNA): TGTGCCAGCAGTGGCCTTAGTGAGGATGAGCAGTTCTTC. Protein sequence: CASSGLSEDEQFF.

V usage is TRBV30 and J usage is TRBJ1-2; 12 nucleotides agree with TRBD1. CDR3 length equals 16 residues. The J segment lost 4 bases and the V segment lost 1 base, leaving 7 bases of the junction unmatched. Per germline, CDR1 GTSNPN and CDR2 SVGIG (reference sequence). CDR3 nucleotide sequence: TGTGCCTGGAGTGCTTCCGGGACAGGGGGCGCCTATGGCTACACCTTC. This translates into CAWSASGTGGAYGYTF.